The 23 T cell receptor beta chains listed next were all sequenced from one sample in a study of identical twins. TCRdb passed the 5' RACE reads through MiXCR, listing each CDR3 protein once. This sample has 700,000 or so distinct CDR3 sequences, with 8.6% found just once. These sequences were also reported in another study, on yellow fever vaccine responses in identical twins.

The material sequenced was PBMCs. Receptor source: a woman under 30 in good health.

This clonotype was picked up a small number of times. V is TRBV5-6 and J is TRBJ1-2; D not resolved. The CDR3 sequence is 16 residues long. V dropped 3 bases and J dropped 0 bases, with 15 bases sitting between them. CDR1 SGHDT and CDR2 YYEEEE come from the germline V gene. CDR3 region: CASSWYRSGSNYGYTF. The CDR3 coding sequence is TGTGCCAGCAGCTGGTATAGATCGGGATCTAACTATGGCTACACCTTC. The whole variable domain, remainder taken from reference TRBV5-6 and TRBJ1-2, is DAGVTQSPTHLIKTRGQQVTLRCSPKSGHDTVSWYQQALGQGPQFIFQYYEEEERQRGNFPDRFSGHQFPNYSSELNVNALLLGDSALYLCASSWYRSGSNYGYTFGSGTRLTVV.

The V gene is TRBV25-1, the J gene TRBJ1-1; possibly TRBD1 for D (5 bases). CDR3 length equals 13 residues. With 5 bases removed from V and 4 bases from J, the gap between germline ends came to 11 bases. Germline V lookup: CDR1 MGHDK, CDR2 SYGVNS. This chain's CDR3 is CASSWDGTTEAFF. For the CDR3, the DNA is TGTGCCAGCAGTTGGGACGGGACCACTGAAGCTTTCTTT.

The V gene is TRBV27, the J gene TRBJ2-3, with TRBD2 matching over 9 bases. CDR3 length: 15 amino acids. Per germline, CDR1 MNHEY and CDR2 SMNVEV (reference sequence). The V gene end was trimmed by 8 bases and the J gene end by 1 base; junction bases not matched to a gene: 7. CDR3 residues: CASRLLAGGTDTQYF. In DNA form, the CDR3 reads TGTGCCAGCCGACTGTTAGCGGGAGGCACAGATACGCAGTATTTT.

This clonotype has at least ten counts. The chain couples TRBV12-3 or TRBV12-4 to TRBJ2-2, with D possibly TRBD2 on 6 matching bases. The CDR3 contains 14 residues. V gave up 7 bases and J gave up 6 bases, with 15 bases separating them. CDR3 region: CASIPGVGSGELFF. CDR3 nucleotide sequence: TGTGCCAGCATCCCGGGGGTGGGGTCCGGGGAGCTGTTTTTT.

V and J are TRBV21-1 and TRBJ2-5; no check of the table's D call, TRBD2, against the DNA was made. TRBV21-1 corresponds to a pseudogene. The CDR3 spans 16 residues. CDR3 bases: TGTGCCAGCAGCAAAGGTCGGACTCACATCGTGGAGACCCAGTACTTC. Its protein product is CASSKGRTHIVETQYF.

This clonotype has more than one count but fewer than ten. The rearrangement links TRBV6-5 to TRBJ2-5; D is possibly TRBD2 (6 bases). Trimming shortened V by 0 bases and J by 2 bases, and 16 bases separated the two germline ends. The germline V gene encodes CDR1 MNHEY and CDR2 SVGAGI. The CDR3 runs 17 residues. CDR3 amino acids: CASSYSPRLGRQETQYF. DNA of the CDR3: TGTGCCAGCAGTTACTCCCCTCGACTAGGAAGACAAGAGACCCAGTACTTC.

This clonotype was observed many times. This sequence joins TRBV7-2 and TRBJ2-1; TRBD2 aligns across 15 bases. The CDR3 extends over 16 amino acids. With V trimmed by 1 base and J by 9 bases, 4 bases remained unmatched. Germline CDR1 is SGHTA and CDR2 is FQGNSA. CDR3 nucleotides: TGTGCCAGCAGCTTAGAGGGGACTAGCGGGAGGCTTGAGCAGTTCTTC. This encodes CASSLEGTSGRLEQFF.

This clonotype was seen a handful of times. CDR3 sequence: CSARATALGYNEQFF. CDR3 nucleotides: TGCAGTGCTAGAGCGACAGCCTTAGGGTACAATGAGCAGTTCTTC. The genes are TRBV20-1 and TRBJ2-1; maybe TRBD1 (5 bases). The V end was cut by 1 base, the J end by 4 bases, with 14 bases between. The V gene's germline CDR1 is DFQATT and CDR2 SNEGSKA (reference sequence). This CDR3 spans 15 amino acids.

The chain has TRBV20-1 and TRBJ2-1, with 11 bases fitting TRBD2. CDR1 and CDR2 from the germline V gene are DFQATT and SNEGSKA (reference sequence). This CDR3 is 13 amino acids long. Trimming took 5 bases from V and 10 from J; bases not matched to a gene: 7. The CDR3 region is CSAVAGGSGEQFF. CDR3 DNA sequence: TGCAGTGCTGTAGCGGGAGGGTCGGGGGAGCAGTTCTTC.

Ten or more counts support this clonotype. The CDR3 DNA follows: TGCGCCAGCCGTATTGGGACTAGCGGGAGGGGTGGCGATGAGCAGTTCTTC. Translating it yields CASRIGTSGRGGDEQFF. The rearrangement uses TRBV5-1 and TRBJ2-1; 16 positions agree with TRBD2. Germline loops: CDR1 SGHRS, CDR2 YFSETQ. The CDR3 sequence is 17 residues long. V dropped 7 bases and J dropped 8; count of bases not matched to a gene: 12.

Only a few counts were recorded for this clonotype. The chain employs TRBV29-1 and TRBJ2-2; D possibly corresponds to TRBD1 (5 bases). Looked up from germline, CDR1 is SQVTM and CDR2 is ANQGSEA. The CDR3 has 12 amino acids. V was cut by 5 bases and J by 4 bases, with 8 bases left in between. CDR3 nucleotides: TGCAGCGTTCTTCAGGGCACCGGGGAGCTGTTTTTT. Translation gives CSVLQGTGELFF.

The chain's CDR3 is CASSGLSRGGTDTQYF. The CDR3 nucleotides are TGCGCCAGCAGCGGGCTCTCGCGGGGAGGCACAGATACGCAGTATTTT. The genes are TRBV5-1 and TRBJ2-3; TRBD2 might be the D (6 bases). Germline values: CDR1 SGHRS, CDR2 YFSETQ. Deletions cut 4 bases from V and 1 base from J, with 16 bases between. This CDR3 has 16 amino acids.

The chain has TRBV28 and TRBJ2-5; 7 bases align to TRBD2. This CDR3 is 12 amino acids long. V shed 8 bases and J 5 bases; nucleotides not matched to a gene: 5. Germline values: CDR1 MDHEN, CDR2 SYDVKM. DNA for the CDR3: TGTGCCAGCCTCGGGGGGTCTGAGACCCAGTACTTC. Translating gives CASLGGSETQYF.

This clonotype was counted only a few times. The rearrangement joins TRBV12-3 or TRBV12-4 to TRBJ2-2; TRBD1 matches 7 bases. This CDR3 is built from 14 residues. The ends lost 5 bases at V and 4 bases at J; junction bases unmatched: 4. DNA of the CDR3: TGTGCCAGCAGTAACACAGGGGCCACCGGGGAGCTGTTTTTT. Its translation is CASSNTGATGELFF.

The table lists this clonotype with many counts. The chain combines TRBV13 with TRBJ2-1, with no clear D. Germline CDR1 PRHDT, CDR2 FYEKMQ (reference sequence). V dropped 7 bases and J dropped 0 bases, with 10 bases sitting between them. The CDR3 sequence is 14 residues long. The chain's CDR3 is CASTRASSYNEQFF. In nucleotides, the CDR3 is TGTGCCAGCACCCGGGCGAGCTCCTACAATGAGCAGTTCTTC. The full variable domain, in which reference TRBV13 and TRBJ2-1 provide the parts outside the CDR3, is AAGVIQSPRHLIKEKRETATLKCYPIPRHDTVYWYQQGPGQDPQFLISFYEKMQSDKGSIPDRFSAQQFSDYHSELNMSSLELGDSALYFCASTRASSYNEQFFGPGTRLTVL.

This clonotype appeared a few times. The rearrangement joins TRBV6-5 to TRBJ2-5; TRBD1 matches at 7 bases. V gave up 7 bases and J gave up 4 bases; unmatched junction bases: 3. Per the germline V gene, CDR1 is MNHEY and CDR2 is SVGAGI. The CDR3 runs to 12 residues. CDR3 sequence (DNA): TGTGCCAGCAATGCAGGGGGAGAGACCCAGTACTTC. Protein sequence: CASNAGGETQYF.

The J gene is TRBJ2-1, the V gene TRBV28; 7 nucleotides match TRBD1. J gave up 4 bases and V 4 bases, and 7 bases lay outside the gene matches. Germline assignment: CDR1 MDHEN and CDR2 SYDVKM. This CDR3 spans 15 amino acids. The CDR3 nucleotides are TGTGCCAGCAGTTCACAAGGGGGCGCTTACAATGAGCAGTTCTTC. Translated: CASSSQGGAYNEQFF.

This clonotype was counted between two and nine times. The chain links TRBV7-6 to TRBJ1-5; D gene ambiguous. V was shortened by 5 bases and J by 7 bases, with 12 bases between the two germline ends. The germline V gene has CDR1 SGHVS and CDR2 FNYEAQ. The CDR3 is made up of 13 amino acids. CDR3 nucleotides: TGTGCCAGCAGCGCTCTAGGAGGACAGCCCCAGCATTTT. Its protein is CASSALGGQPQHF.

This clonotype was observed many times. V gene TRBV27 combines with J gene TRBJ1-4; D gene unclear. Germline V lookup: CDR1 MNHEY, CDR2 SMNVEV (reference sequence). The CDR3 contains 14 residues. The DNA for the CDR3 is TGTGCTTCCGGGCGCGTTGCAACTAATGAAAAACTGTTTTTT. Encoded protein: CASGRVATNEKLFF.

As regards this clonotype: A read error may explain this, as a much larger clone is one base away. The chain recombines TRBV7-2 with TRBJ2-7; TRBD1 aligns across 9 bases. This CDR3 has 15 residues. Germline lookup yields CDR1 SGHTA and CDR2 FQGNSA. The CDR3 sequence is CASSRTWGQGYKQYF. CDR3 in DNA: TGTGCCAGCAGCCGAACCTGGGGACAGGGCTACAAGCAGTACTTC.

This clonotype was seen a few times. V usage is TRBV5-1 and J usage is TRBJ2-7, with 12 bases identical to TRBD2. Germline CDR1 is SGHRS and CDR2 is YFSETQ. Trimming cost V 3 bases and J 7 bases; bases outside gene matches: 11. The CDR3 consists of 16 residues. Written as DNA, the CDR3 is TGCGCCAGCAGCTCGGGGAGGACTAGCGGGGCGGAAGAGCAGTACTTC. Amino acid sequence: CASSSGRTSGAEEQYF.

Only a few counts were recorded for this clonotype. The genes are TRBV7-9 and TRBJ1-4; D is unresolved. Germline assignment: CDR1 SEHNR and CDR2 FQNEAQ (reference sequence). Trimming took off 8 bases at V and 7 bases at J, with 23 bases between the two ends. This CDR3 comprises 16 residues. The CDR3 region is CASRGEMRARAEKLFF. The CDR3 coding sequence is TGTGCCAGCCGAGGAGAGATGCGGGCCCGGGCTGAAAAACTGTTTTTT.

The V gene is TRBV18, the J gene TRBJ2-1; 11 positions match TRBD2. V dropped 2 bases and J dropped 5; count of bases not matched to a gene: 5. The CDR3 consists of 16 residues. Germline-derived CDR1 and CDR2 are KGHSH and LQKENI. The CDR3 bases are TGTGCCAGCTCACCAACTAGCGGGAGTTCCCACAATGAGCAGTTCTTC. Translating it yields CASSPTSGSSHNEQFF.